These 26 T cell receptor beta chains were all obtained from the same sample, sequenced in a study of T cell changes during pregnancy in multiple sclerosis. The assay was immunoSEQ multiplex PCR, and TCRdb's table has in-frame clones only and misses some. The data contain more than 80,000 clones, more than 90% of them seen just once; the ten biggest clones take up more than 0.85%. This specimen consisted of peripheral blood, obtained in the second trimester of pregnancy. The receptors originated from a female donor with multiple sclerosis, enrolled in a pregnancy study.

This chain connects TRBV10-3 to TRBJ1-1; D is ambiguous. Germline V gene lookup returns CDR1 ENHRY and CDR2 SYGVKD. The CDR3 runs 13 residues. V dropped 4 bases and J dropped 1 base, with 7 bases sitting between them. For the CDR3, the DNA is TGTGCCATCAGTGGGAGAGCGAACACTGAAGCTTTCTTT. It encodes CAISGRANTEAFF.

The V call is TRBV6-5, the J call TRBJ1-5; possible D gene TRBD1, 6 bases. Trimming pared 6 bases from V and 1 base from J, leaving 10 bases between. Germline lookup yields CDR1 MNHEY and CDR2 SVGAGI. The CDR3 has 14 residues. The CDR3 is CASSKGTSNQPQHF. CDR3 DNA: TGTGCCAGCAGCAAAGGGACAAGCAATCAGCCCCAGCATTTT.

This rearrangement joins TRBV27 to TRBJ2-1, with 7 bases aligning to TRBD2. The V and J ends lost 3 bases and 1 base, in that order; junction bases with no gene match: 3. Per the germline V gene, CDR1 is MNHEY and CDR2 is SMNVEV (reference sequence). This CDR3 has 15 residues. This CDR3 reads CASSLPGGSYNEQFF. The CDR3 DNA follows: TGTGCCAGCAGTTTGCCGGGAGGATCCTACAATGAGCAGTTCTTC.

The CDR3 DNA is TGTGCCAGCAGCCGGGGCGGGACTAGCGGTTATTCTGAGCAGTTCTTC. It yields the protein CASSRGGTSGYSEQFF. The chain employs TRBV11-2 and TRBJ2-1; 11 nucleotides align to TRBD2. Germline lookup yields CDR1 SGHAT and CDR2 FQNNGV. The CDR3 has 16 amino acids. After removal of 5 bases from V and 9 bases from J, the junction contained 12 bases not matched to a gene.

The chain links TRBV5-6 to TRBJ2-3; D may be TRBD1 (6 bases). The germline gives CDR1 SGHDT, CDR2 YYEEEE. The CDR3 contains 16 residues. V was shortened by 0 bases and J by 1 base, with 12 bases between the two germline ends. As DNA, the CDR3 is TGTGCCAGCAGCTTGGGTTGGGCAGGGGGCACAGATACGCAGTATTTT. This translates into CASSLGWAGGTDTQYF.

The CDR3 nucleotides read TGCGCCAGCAGCTTGGAGTCCGGGAGCACTGAAGCTTTCTTT. This codes for CASSLESGSTEAFF. The gene calls are TRBV5-1 and TRBJ1-1; D unresolved. V shed 0 bases and J shed 4 bases, with 10 bases lying between them. The V gene's germline CDR1 is SGHRS and CDR2 YFSETQ. There are 14 residues in the CDR3.

J is TRBJ1-4 and V is TRBV12-2; the tabulated D call, TRBD1, remains unverified against the DNA. TRBV12-2 is a pseudogene segment. The CDR3 extends over 15 amino acids. In DNA form, the CDR3 reads TGTGCAAGTCGCTTAGCGGAGACAGGGGATGAAAAACTGTTTTTT. Residues: CASRLAETGDEKLFF.

The genes are TRBV7-6 and TRBJ1-2; D is perhaps TRBD1 (6 bases). The germline V and J ends were trimmed by 4 bases and 5 bases, with 14 bases remaining between them. CDR1 is SGHVS, CDR2 FNYEAQ, per germline. The CDR3 is 14 amino acids. CDR3 nucleotides: TGTGCCAGCAGCTCTCTCGGGGGGGCTTATGGCTACACCTTC. Translated, it gives CASSSLGGAYGYTF.

This clone came up once. J is TRBJ2-3 and V is TRBV7-8, with D unclear. This CDR3 spans 17 amino acids. The germline gives CDR1 SGHVS, CDR2 FQNEAQ. With 2 bases removed from V and 0 bases from J, the gap between germline ends came to 15 bases. The CDR3 spells CASSLRLRYPSTDTQYF. As DNA, the CDR3 is TGTGCCAGCAGCTTACGGTTACGGTACCCTAGCACAGATACGCAGTATTTT.

This clone was recorded once. The chain joins TRBV28 to TRBJ2-4; the match to TRBD2 covers 8 bases. Trimming at V came to 4 bases and at J to 4 bases, leaving 6 bases not matched to a gene. In germline, CDR1 is MDHEN, CDR2 SYDVKM. CDR3 length equals 15 residues. The chain's CDR3 is CASSYRTSRKNIQYF. The CDR3 DNA reads as TGTGCCAGCAGTTATAGGACTAGCCGGAAAAACATTCAGTACTTC.

This clone occurred a few times. This rearrangement joins TRBV6-6 to TRBJ2-7, with 14 positions matching TRBD2. Germline V CDR1 and CDR2: MNHNY, SVGAGI (reference sequence). This CDR3 region has 16 residues. Trimming removed 5 bases from V and 6 bases from J; junction bases left unmatched: 9. The CDR3 loop reads CASSKGLAGDIGEQYF. The CDR3 region has the DNA TGTGCCAGCAGTAAGGGACTAGCGGGAGATATAGGCGAGCAGTACTTC.

The V gene is TRBV27, the J gene TRBJ2-3; the match to TRBD1 covers 8 bases. Germline V gene lookup returns CDR1 MNHEY and CDR2 SMNVEV (reference sequence). Trimming at V came to 4 bases and at J to 6 bases, leaving 9 bases not matched to a gene. The CDR3 extends over 15 amino acids. CDR3 bases: TGTGCCAGCAGTTCTCGACAGGGGATAACGGATACGCAGTATTTT. Translating it yields CASSSRQGITDTQYF.

This chain connects TRBV7-9 to TRBJ2-1; D gene ambiguous. From germline, CDR1 is SEHNR and CDR2 FQNEAQ (reference sequence). V lost 0 bases to trimming and J lost 8 bases, with 5 bases between them. This CDR3 is built from 12 residues. The CDR3 here is CASSLAADEQFF. In nucleotides, the CDR3 is TGTGCCAGCAGCTTAGCGGCAGATGAGCAGTTCTTC.

The chain carries TRBV28 and TRBJ1-2, with 7 bases identical to TRBD1. J was trimmed by 4 bases and V by 4 bases; bases with no gene match: 9. The V gene's germline CDR1 is MDHEN and CDR2 SYDVKM. This CDR3 has 15 amino acids. The CDR3 sequence is CASSSTGSASYGYTF. CDR3 nucleotides: TGTGCCAGCAGTTCGACAGGGAGTGCCTCCTATGGCTACACCTTC.

The CDR3 region is CASRSQREAQETQYF. CDR3 coding DNA: TGTGCCAGCAGATCCCAGCGGGAGGCTCAAGAGACCCAGTACTTC. The chain combines TRBV7-9 with TRBJ2-5; 9 bases map to TRBD2. This CDR3 spans 15 amino acids. Trimming cost V 6 bases and J 2 bases; bases outside gene matches: 7. Germline V CDR1 and CDR2: SEHNR, FQNEAQ (reference sequence).

This clone was observed a few times. The chain couples TRBV19 to TRBJ1-2, with TRBD1 matching over 10 bases. This CDR3 contains 17 residues. The germline CDR1 and CDR2 sequences are LNHDA and SQIVND (reference sequence). Losses at the gene ends were 0 bases for V and 4 bases for J; bases not matched to a gene: 8. CDR3 protein: CASSIDLWTGGSYGYTF. CDR3 sequence (DNA): TGTGCCAGTAGTATAGATCTCTGGACAGGGGGATCCTATGGCTACACCTTC.

This clone was found once. This sequence joins TRBV5-1 and TRBJ2-1; 7 bases are a match to TRBD1. CDR3 size: 14 residues. The germline V gene has CDR1 SGHRS and CDR2 YFSETQ. V shed 4 bases, J shed 4 bases, and the junction held 5 bases outside the gene matches. The CDR3 loop is CASSPGQVYNEQFF. CDR3 nucleotides: TGCGCCAGCAGCCCAGGACAGGTGTACAATGAGCAGTTCTTC.

The V and J genes are TRBV6-5 and TRBJ2-1; unclear D gene. Trimming stripped 4 bases from V and 5 bases from J, with 3 bases between. Germline CDR1 reads MNHEY; CDR2 reads SVGAGI. The CDR3 has 11 residues. DNA for the CDR3: TGTGCCAGCAGTTTAAACAATGAGCAGTTCTTC. Its translation: CASSLNNEQFF.

This chain uses TRBV5-1 with TRBJ2-7; D uncertain. V was shortened by 0 bases and J by 4 bases, with 11 bases between the two germline ends. Germline loops: CDR1 SGHRS, CDR2 YFSETQ. The CDR3 loop spans 14 amino acids. This chain's CDR3 is CASSLGTAIYEQYF. For the CDR3, the DNA is TGCGCCAGCAGCTTGGGTACAGCTATTTACGAGCAGTACTTC. Using reference TRBV5-1 and TRBJ2-7 for the parts outside the CDR3, the full variable domain is KAGVTQTPRYLIKTRGQQVTLSCSPISGHRSVSWYQQTPGQGLQFLFEYFSETQRNKGNFPGRFSGRQFSNSRSEMNVSTLELGDSALYLCASSLGTAIYEQYFGPGTRLTVT.

The chain uses TRBV7-3 and TRBJ2-2; D might be TRBD2 (5 bases). CDR1 is SGHTA, CDR2 FQGTGA, per germline. The V gene lost 5 bases and the J gene lost 6 bases, with 10 bases spanning the gap. The CDR3 has 13 residues. CDR3 nucleotides: TGTGCCAGCAGCCCTAGCCGGCCCGGGGAGCTGTTTTTT. Its protein product is CASSPSRPGELFF. The whole variable domain, filled in from reference TRBV7-3 and TRBJ2-2, reads GAGVSQTPSNKVTEKGKYVELRCDPISGHTALYWYRQSLGQGPEFLIYFQGTGAADDSGLPNDRFFAVRPEGSVSTLKIQRTERGDSAVYLCASSPSRPGELFFGEGSRLTVL.

This rearrangement joins TRBV5-1 to TRBJ2-2; 7 nucleotides line up with TRBD2. The length of the CDR3 is 17 residues. Germline V CDR1 and CDR2: SGHRS, YFSETQ. After removal of 3 bases from V and 2 bases from J, the junction contained 10 bases not matched to a gene. CDR3 sequence reads: CASSSDSASGNTGELFF. CDR3 DNA: TGCGCCAGCAGCTCGGACTCTGCTAGCGGAAACACCGGGGAGCTGTTTTTT. Supplemented by reference TRBV5-1 and TRBJ2-2, the full variable domain reads KAGVTQTPRYLIKTRGQQVTLSCSPISGHRSVSWYQQTPGQGLQFLFEYFSETQRNKGNFPGRFSGRQFSNSRSEMNVSTLELGDSALYLCASSSDSASGNTGELFFGEGSRLTVL.

This chain uses TRBV5-6 with TRBJ2-5; D is unclear. V was pared by 2 bases and J by 3 bases, with 23 bases between. In germline, CDR1 is SGHDT, CDR2 YYEEEE. CDR3 size: 18 residues. The CDR3 sequence is CASSFLSARRTPKETQYF. The CDR3 DNA follows: TGTGCCAGCAGCTTCTTATCAGCCCGGAGAACACCGAAAGAGACCCAGTACTTC.

DNA of the CDR3: TGTGCCAGTAGTATAGATGGGAGGGTCTCCTCCTACAATGAGCAGTTCTTC. It specifies CASSIDGRVSSYNEQFF. The V and J genes are TRBV19 and TRBJ2-1; TRBD2 matches at 7 bases. Germline values: CDR1 LNHDA, CDR2 SQIVND (reference sequence). Trimming removed 0 bases from V and 0 bases from J; junction bases left unmatched: 5. The length of the CDR3 is 17 residues. Supplemented by reference TRBV19 and TRBJ2-1, the full variable domain reads DGGITQSPKYLFRKEGQNVTLSCEQNLNHDAMYWYRQDPGQGLRLIYYSQIVNDFQKGDIAEGYSVSREKKESFPLTVTSAQKNPTAFYLCASSIDGRVSSYNEQFFGPGTRLTVL.

This chain links TRBV9 with TRBJ1-1, with D unresolved. Germline V CDR1 and CDR2: SGDLS, YYNGEE. Trimming took 4 bases from V and 0 from J, leaving 10 bases between them. The CDR3 has 14 amino acids. The CDR3 sequence is CASSTSVMNTEAFF. The DNA of the CDR3 is TGTGCCAGCAGCACCAGTGTTATGAACACTGAAGCTTTCTTT.

This rearrangement joins TRBV30 to TRBJ2-7; 10 bases align to TRBD2. Per the germline V gene, CDR1 is GTSNPN and CDR2 is SVGIG (reference sequence). This CDR3 spans 13 amino acids. V dropped 3 bases and J dropped 5; count of bases not matched to a gene: 4. CDR3 amino acids: CAWRLAGIHEQYF. The CDR3, as DNA: TGTGCCTGGAGACTAGCGGGGATCCACGAGCAGTACTTC.

The chain recombines TRBV27 with TRBJ1-1; D gene unclear. Germline V CDR1 and CDR2: MNHEY, SMNVEV (reference sequence). There are 17 residues in the CDR3. With 6 bases removed from V and 5 bases from J, the gap between germline ends came to 25 bases. The CDR3 region is CASRPATVEAHRTEAFF. The CDR3 nucleotides read TGTGCCAGCAGGCCAGCCACAGTGGAGGCCCACCGGACTGAAGCTTTCTTT.